The entry below gives a single T cell receptor (beta chain) sequence along with its context. The sample belongs to a study of blood T cell repertoires in COVID-19. In the authors' methods: By means of reference gene primer amplification, nucleated cell counts were estimated. TCRdb's copy holds only in-frame clones and misses some; the assay was immunoSEQ multiplex PCR. The DNA gave D and trimming, while V, J and clone size come from that table. Among roughly 200,000 clones listed, about four fifths were seen once. The origin of this receptor is a man in his sixties with acute or convalescent COVID-19. The specimen was peripheral blood.

The chain's CDR3 is CASSVSGGRNTDTQYF. The CDR3, as DNA: TGTGCCAGCAGCGTGAGCGGGGGGCGTAACACAGATACGCAGTATTTT. The V call is TRBV9, the J call TRBJ2-3; 9 nucleotides match TRBD2. Germline CDR1 is SGDLS and CDR2 is YYNGEE. V was clipped by 2 bases and J by 2 bases; unmatched bases: 6. The CDR3 length is 16 residues.